A single sample is the source of the 7 T cell receptor beta chains below, sequenced in a study of blood T cell repertoires in COVID-19. Data came from immunoSEQ multiplex PCR; TCRdb stores just in-frame clones and leaves some out. The profile covers 55,000 or so clones, with about 80% appearing a single time and approximately 20% taken by the ten largest. Sequences were obtained from peripheral blood. The receptors shown here come from a man aged 25-40 years with COVID-19, enrolled during active disease.

The rearrangement links TRBV5-1 to TRBJ2-3, with D maybe TRBD2 (6 bases). The CDR3 is made up of 15 amino acids. Between the trimmed V and J ends, which lost 5 bases and 6 bases, there was a span of 19 bases. Germline CDR1 is SGHRS and CDR2 is YFSETQ. CDR3 bases: TGCGCCAGCAGGGCCCTGCCGGGAGTGGAGGATACGCAGTATTTT. It yields the protein CASRALPGVEDTQYF.

The genes are TRBV5-6 and TRBJ2-7; TRBD1 matches at 11 bases. V lost 4 bases, J lost 6 bases, and 9 bases stayed unmatched. The CDR3 totals 15 residues. CDR1 and CDR2 (germline): SGHDT, YYEEEE. CDR3 nucleotide sequence: TGTGCCAGCAGCCAAGGACAGGGGGCGTTTAGCGAGCAGTACTTC. It codes for CASSQGQGAFSEQYF.

The gene calls are TRBV11-3 and TRBJ2-5; 13 positions match TRBD2. J lost 2 bases, V lost 4 bases, and 16 bases had no gene match. This CDR3 spans 20 amino acids. The germline CDR1 and CDR2 sequences are SGHNT and YENEEA. Here the CDR3 reads CASSSANWTSGGPTQETQYF. DNA for the CDR3: TGTGCCAGCAGCTCCGCAAATTGGACTAGCGGGGGCCCAACGCAAGAGACCCAGTACTTC.

The V and J genes are TRBV4-1 and TRBJ2-5; 10 nucleotides match TRBD2. With 3 bases clipped from V and 5 bases from J, the junction kept 9 bases outside the gene matches. CDR1 is MGHRA and CDR2 is YSYEKL in the germline V gene. The CDR3 is made up of 16 amino acids. The CDR3: CASSQDKRGGHETQYF. CDR3 coding DNA: TGCGCCAGCAGCCAGGACAAGCGGGGGGGCCACGAGACCCAGTACTTC.

In this sample, this clone turned up a few times. J is TRBJ1-6 and V is TRBV19, with D perhaps matching TRBD1 (5 bases). V dropped 4 bases and J dropped 3 bases, with 13 bases sitting between them. Germline CDR1 is LNHDA and CDR2 is SQIVND (reference sequence). The CDR3 has 16 amino acids. CDR3 DNA: TGTGCCAGTAGTACCCCGACAGAAAACTATAATTCACCCCTCCACTTT. Protein sequence: CASSTPTENYNSPLHF. The full variable domain, its missing parts supplied by reference TRBV19 and TRBJ1-6, is DGGITQSPKYLFRKEGQNVTLSCEQNLNHDAMYWYRQDPGQGLRLIYYSQIVNDFQKGDIAEGYSVSREKKESFPLTVTSAQKNPTAFYLCASSTPTENYNSPLHFGNGTRLTVT.

This clone showed up just once. The gene calls are TRBV5-1 and TRBJ1-6; the match to TRBD1 covers 11 bases. The CDR3 length is 16 residues. V was pared by 2 bases and J by 7 bases, with 5 bases of the junction left unmatched. Germline lookup yields CDR1 SGHRS and CDR2 YFSETQ. CDR3 DNA: TGCGCCAGCAGCTTTGGACAGGGGGCCAGGAATTCACCCCTCCACTTT. The encoded protein is CASSFGQGARNSPLHF.

The genes are TRBV7-2 and TRBJ2-4, with 14 bases lining up with TRBD2. The J segment lost 7 bases and the V segment lost 1 base, leaving 6 bases of the junction unmatched. This CDR3 comprises 17 residues. Germline CDR1 is SGHTA and CDR2 is FQGNSA. The CDR3: CASSLGLAGGRTNIQYF. The CDR3 nucleotides read TGTGCCAGCAGCTTAGGACTAGCGGGAGGGCGGACGAACATTCAGTACTTC.